This T cell receptor (beta chain) was obtained from a study of T cell changes during pregnancy in multiple sclerosis. Using immunoSEQ multiplex PCR, the repertoire was profiled, and TCRdb retains in-frame clones only, with some absent. The sample lists more than 45,000 clones, about 90% occurring once. CDR1 LNHDA and CDR2 SQIVND come from the germline V gene (reference sequence). With 11 bases clipped from V and 0 bases from J, the junction kept 12 bases outside the gene matches. The CDR3 consists of 15 residues. This clonotype was obtained from a female donor with multiple sclerosis, enrolled in a pregnancy study. This material consisted of CD4+ T cells from peripheral blood mononuclear cells, taken after pregnancy. The V and J genes are TRBV19 and TRBJ1-1, with TRBD1 matching 7 bases. This CDR3 is CASQGVGLMNTEAFF. The DNA for the CDR3 is TGTGCCTCCCAGGGGGTGGGGCTCATGAACACTGAAGCTTTCTTT.